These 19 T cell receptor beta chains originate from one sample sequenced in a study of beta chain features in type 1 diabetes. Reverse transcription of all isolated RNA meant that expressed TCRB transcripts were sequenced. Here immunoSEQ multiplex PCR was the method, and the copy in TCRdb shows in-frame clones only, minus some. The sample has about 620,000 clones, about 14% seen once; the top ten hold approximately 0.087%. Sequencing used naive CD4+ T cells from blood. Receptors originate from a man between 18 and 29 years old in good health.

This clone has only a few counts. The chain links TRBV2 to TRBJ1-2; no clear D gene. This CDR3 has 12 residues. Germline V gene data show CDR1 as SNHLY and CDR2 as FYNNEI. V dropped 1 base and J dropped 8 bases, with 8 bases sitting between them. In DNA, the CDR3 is TGTGCCAGCAGTGAAGTAGCTGGGGGCTACACCTTC. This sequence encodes CASSEVAGGYTF.

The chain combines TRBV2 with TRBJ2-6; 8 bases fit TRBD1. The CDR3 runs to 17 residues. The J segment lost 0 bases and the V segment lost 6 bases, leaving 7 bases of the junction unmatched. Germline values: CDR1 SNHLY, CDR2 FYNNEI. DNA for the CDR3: TGTGCCAGCAGGATGGAACAGGGGGGCTCTGGGGCCAACGTCCTGACTTTC. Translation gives CASRMEQGGSGANVLTF.

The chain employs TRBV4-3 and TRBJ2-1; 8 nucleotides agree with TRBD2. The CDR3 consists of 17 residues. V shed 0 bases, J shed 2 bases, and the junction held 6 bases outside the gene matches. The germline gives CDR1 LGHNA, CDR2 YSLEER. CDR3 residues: CASSQEPSGFPYNEQFF. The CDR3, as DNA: TGCGCCAGCAGCCAAGAACCTAGCGGGTTTCCCTACAATGAGCAGTTCTTC.

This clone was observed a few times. CDR3 in DNA: TGTGCCAGCAGGCTTACCCAAGGCAATCAGCCCCAGCATTTT. Translation: CASRLTQGNQPQHF. The chain has TRBV28 and TRBJ1-5; D is ambiguous. The V gene lost 6 bases and the J gene lost 2 bases, with 11 bases spanning the gap. This CDR3 is built from 14 residues. Germline V gene lookup returns CDR1 MDHEN and CDR2 SYDVKM.

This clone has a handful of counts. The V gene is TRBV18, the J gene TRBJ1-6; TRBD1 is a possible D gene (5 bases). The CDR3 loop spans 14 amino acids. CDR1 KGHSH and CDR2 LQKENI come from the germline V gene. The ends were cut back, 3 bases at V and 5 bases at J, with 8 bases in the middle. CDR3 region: CASSPQGNNSPLHF. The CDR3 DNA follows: TGTGCCAGCTCACCGCAGGGTAATAATTCACCCCTCCACTTT.

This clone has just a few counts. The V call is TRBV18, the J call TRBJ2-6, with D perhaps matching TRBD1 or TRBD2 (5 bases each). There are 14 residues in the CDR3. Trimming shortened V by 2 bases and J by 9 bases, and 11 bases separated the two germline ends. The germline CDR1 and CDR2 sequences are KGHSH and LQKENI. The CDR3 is CASSPMRGDNVLTF. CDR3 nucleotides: TGTGCCAGCTCACCAATGAGGGGAGACAACGTCCTGACTTTC.

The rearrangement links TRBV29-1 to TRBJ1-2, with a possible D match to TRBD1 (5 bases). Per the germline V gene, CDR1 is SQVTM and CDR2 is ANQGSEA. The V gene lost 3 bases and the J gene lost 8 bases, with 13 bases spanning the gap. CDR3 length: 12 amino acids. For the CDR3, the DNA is TGCAGCGTTGACGAGGGGTGGAGGGGCTACACCTTC. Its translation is CSVDEGWRGYTF.

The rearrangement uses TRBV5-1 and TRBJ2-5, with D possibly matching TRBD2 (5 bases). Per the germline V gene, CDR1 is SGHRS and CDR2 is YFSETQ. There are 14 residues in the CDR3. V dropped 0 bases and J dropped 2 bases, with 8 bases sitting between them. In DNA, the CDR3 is TGCGCCAGCAGCTTGGCCGGGAAGCAAGAGACCCAGTACTTC. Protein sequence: CASSLAGKQETQYF.

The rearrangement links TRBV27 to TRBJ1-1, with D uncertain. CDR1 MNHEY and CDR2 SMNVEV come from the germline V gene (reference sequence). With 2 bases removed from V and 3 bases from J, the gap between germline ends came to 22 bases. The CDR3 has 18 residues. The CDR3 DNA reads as TGTGCCAGCAGTTTAGGGTTAACAGCCCACGGTTTGGACACTGAAGCTTTCTTT. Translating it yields CASSLGLTAHGLDTEAFF.

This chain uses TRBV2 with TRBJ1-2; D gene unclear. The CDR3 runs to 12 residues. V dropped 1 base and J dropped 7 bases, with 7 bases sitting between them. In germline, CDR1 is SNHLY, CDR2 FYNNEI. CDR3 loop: CASSEGDTGYTF. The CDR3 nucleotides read TGTGCCAGCAGTGAAGGAGATACTGGCTACACCTTC.

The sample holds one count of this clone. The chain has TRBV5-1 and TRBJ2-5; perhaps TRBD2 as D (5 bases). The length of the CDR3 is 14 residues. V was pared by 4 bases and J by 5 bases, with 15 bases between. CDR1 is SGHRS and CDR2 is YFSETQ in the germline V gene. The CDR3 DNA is TGCGCCAGCAGCCCCCCGGGGTTCGGGGAGACCCAGTACTTC. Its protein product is CASSPPGFGETQYF.

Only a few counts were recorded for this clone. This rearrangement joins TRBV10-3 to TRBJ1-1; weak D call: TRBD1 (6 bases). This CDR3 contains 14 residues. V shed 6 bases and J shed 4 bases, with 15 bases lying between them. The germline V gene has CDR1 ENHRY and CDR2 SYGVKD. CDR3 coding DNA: TGTGCCATCAGAAAAGCAGGGGATGGCACTGAAGCTTTCTTT. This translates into CAIRKAGDGTEAFF.

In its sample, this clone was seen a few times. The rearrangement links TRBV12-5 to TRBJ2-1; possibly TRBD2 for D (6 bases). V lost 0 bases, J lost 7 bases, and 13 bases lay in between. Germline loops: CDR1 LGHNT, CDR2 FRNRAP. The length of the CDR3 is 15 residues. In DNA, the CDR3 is TGTGCTAGTGGTTTGGTACGCGGGACGTCGAATGAGCAGTTCTTC. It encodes CASGLVRGTSNEQFF.

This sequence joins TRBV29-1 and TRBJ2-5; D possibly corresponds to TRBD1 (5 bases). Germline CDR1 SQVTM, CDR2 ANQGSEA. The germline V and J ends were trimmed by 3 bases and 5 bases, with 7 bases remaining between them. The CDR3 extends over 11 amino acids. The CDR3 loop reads CSVDPGETQYF. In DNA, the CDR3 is TGCAGCGTTGACCCAGGGGAGACCCAGTACTTC.

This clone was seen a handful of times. CDR3 loop: CASSLFVSGGEKLFF. DNA of the CDR3: TGCGCCAGCAGCTTGTTCGTCAGTGGGGGGGAAAAACTGTTTTTT. The V and J genes are TRBV5-1 and TRBJ1-4; tentative D call: TRBD1 (5 bases). Trimming cost V 1 base and J 8 bases, with 15 bases left between them. The germline V gene has CDR1 SGHRS and CDR2 YFSETQ. The CDR3 is 15 amino acids.

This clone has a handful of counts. CDR3 loop: CASRFGFAYEQYF. Here the CDR3 DNA reads TGCGCCAGCAGGTTTGGCTTCGCCTACGAGCAGTACTTC. The chain links TRBV5-1 to TRBJ2-7, with D unclear. Trimming cost V 5 bases and J 2 bases, with 11 bases left between them. The CDR3 has 13 residues. Germline loops: CDR1 SGHRS, CDR2 YFSETQ.

Here the CDR3 reads CASSFRSTGANVLTF. DNA of the CDR3: TGTGCCAGCAGTTTTAGGAGTACTGGGGCCAACGTCCTGACTTTC. The V and J genes are TRBV28 and TRBJ2-6, with D uncertain. Germline loops: CDR1 MDHEN, CDR2 SYDVKM. This CDR3 spans 15 amino acids. The V gene lost 3 bases and the J gene lost 2 bases, with 8 bases spanning the gap.

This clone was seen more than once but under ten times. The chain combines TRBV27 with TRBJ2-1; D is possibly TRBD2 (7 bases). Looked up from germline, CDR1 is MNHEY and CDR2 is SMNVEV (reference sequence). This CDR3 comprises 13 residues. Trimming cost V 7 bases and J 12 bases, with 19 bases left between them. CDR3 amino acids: CASTGGPYSGQFF. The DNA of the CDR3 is TGTGCCAGCACGGGGGGCCCTTATAGCGGGCAGTTCTTC.

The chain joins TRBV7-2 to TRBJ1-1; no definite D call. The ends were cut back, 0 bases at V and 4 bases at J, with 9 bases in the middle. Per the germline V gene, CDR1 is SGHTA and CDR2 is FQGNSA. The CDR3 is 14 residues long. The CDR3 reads CASSLAKGGTEAFF. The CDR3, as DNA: TGTGCCAGCAGCTTAGCGAAGGGTGGCACTGAAGCTTTCTTT.